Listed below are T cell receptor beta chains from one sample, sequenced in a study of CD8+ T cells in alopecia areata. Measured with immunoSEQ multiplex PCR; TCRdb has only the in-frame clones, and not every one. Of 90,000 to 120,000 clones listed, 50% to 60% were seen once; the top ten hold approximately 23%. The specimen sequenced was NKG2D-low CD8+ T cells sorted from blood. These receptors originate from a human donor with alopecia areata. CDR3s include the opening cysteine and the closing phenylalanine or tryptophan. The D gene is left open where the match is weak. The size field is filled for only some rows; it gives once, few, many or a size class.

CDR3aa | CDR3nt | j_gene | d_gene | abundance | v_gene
CASSPGSSYEQYF | TGTGCCAGCAGCCCGGGTAGTTCCTACGAGCAGTACTTC | TRBJ2-7 | NA | NA | TRBV9
CASRAVAWEAFF | TGTGCCAGCAGGGCGGTTGCTTGGGAAGCTTTCTTT | TRBJ1-1 | NA | NA | TRBV2
CASSQAINEQFF | TGCGCCAGCAGCCAAGCCATCAATGAGCAGTTCTTC | TRBJ2-1 | NA | NA | TRBV4-1
CASSPHWGQGDTEAFF | TGTGCCAGCAGTCCACACTGGGGTCAGGGGGACACTGAAGCTTTCTTT | TRBJ1-1 | TRBD1 | NA | TRBV28
CASSPGLAGGRGETQYF | TGTGCCAGCAGCCCGGGACTAGCGGGAGGTCGCGGAGAGACCCAGTACTTC | TRBJ2-5 | TRBD2 | NA | TRBV11-2
CASSLIAGDLYVQYF | TGTGCCAGCAGCTTAATAGCGGGCGACCTGTATGTGCAGTACTTC | TRBJ2-7 | TRBD2 | few | TRBV7-8
CASSPGGSSYEQYF | TGCGCCAGCAGCCCCGGTGGCTCCTCCTACGAGCAGTACTTC | TRBJ2-7 | NA | NA | TRBV5-1
CASSPRTSGAYNEQFF | TGTGCCAGCAGCCCGCGGACTAGCGGCGCCTACAATGAGCAGTTCTTC | TRBJ2-1 | TRBD2 | NA | TRBV11-2
CSVDLQGEVYGYTF | TGCAGCGTTGATCTCCAGGGGGAGGTCTATGGCTACACCTTC | TRBJ1-2 | TRBD1 | NA | TRBV29-1
CASLASEGSYEQYF | TGTGCCAGCCTTGCTAGCGAAGGCTCCTACGAGCAGTACTTC | TRBJ2-7 | NA | NA | TRBV19
CAWSPGTGAYNEQFF | TGTGCCTGGAGCCCTGGGACAGGAGCCTACAATGAGCAGTTCTTC | TRBJ2-1 | TRBD1 | NA | TRBV30
CASNPPGQGRPQHF | TGTGCCAGCAATCCCCCGGGACAGGGGCGGCCCCAGCATTTT | TRBJ1-5 | TRBD1 | NA | TRBV28
CASSLSGSFDEQYF | TGTGCCAGCAGCCTTAGCGGGAGTTTCGACGAGCAGTACTTC | TRBJ2-7 | TRBD2 | NA | TRBV14
CASSLSVGFVDTQYF | TGTGCCAGCAGCTTATCAGTTGGGTTTGTGGATACGCAGTATTTT | TRBJ2-3 | NA | NA | TRBV7-3
CASSSTGPHTGELFF | TGTGCCAGCAGTTCAACAGGCCCCCACACCGGGGAGCTGTTTTTT | TRBJ2-2 | NA | NA | TRBV27
CASSAGTNYGYTF | TGTGCCAGCAGTGCAGGGACCAACTATGGCTACACCTTC | TRBJ1-2 | NA | NA | TRBV14
CASAGLAGVLYEQYF | TGTGCCAGCGCAGGACTAGCGGGAGTTCTGTACGAGCAGTACTTC | TRBJ2-7 | TRBD2 | NA | TRBV7-9
CASRPSGQVGSEAFF | TGTGCCAGCAGGCCAAGCGGACAGGTGGGTTCTGAAGCTTTCTTT | TRBJ1-1 | TRBD1 | NA | TRBV27
CASSLEGGQPQHF | TGCGCCAGCAGCTTGGAGGGGGGTCAGCCCCAGCATTTT | TRBJ1-5 | NA | NA | TRBV5-1
CASSYTSGHLVEQYF | TGTGCCAGCAGTTACACCTCGGGACATCTCGTCGAGCAGTACTTC | TRBJ2-7 | NA | few | TRBV6-5
CASSLELDRVNEAFF | TGTGCCAGCAGCTTAGAATTGGACAGGGTGAATGAAGCTTTCTTT | TRBJ1-1 | TRBD1 | NA | TRBV11-1